These T cell receptor beta chains were read from a single sample in a study of T cell changes during pregnancy in multiple sclerosis. The repertoire was sequenced with immunoSEQ multiplex PCR; TCRdb's copy has only in-frame clones and lacks some. The table has tens of thousands of clones, 85% to 95% seen once; the top ten hold 1.2% to 1.5%. The specimen was peripheral blood, collected in the third trimester of pregnancy. Source of these receptors: a female donor in good health, enrolled as a control in a pregnancy study. The CDR3 runs from the conserved cysteine through the conserved F or W. The D gene is left open where the match is weak. Rows may omit the clone size; those that give it use once, few, many or a size class.

size	length	D	V	J	CDR3	DNA
.	16	TRBD1	TRBV6-6	TRBJ2-7	CASSISGTGGSYEQYF	TGTGCCAGCAGTATATCCGGGACAGGGGGTTCCTACGAGCAGTACTTC
.	14	TRBD2	TRBV19	TRBJ2-1	CASSRGTSVNEQFF	TGTGCCAGTAGTAGGGGGACTAGCGTCAATGAGCAGTTCTTC
.	14	.	TRBV6-5	TRBJ2-1	CASSYDSAPGEQFF	TGTGCCAGCAGTTACGACAGTGCGCCCGGTGAGCAGTTCTTC
.	12	.	TRBV28	TRBJ1-5	CASSPVQQPQHF	TGTGCCAGCAGTCCGGTTCAACAGCCCCAGCATTTT
.	17	.	TRBV4-1	TRBJ2-5	CASSQGVLREWEETQYF	TGCGCCAGCAGCCAGGGAGTCTTGAGGGAGTGGGAAGAGACCCAGTACTTC
few	9	.	TRBV29-1	TRBJ1-1	CSVEGPTFF	TGCAGCGTGGAGGGGCCGACTTTCTTT
.	13	.	TRBV10-3	TRBJ2-5	CAIRAGYQETQYF	TGTGCCATCAGAGCCGGGTACCAAGAGACCCAGTACTTC
.	14	.	TRBV6-5	TRBJ2-7	CASKSGQGGNEQYF	TGTGCCAGCAAATCAGGGCAGGGAGGAAACGAGCAGTACTTC
.	12	.	TRBV10-2	TRBJ2-7	CASSDVRGKMYF	TGCGCCAGCAGTGACGTCAGAGGGAAAATGTACTTC
.	14	.	TRBV7-9	TRBJ1-2	CASSWGEGGYGYTF	TGTGCCAGCAGCTGGGGGGAGGGCGGCTATGGCTACACCTTC
.	12	.	TRBV6-5	TRBJ1-5	CASRQYNQPQHF	TGTGCCAGCAGGCAGTATAATCAGCCCCAGCATTTT
.	14	TRBD2	TRBV28	TRBJ2-1	CASSTSGRINEQFF	TGTGCCAGCAGTACTAGCGGGAGGATCAATGAGCAGTTCTTC
once	15	.	TRBV5-5	TRBJ2-3	CASSLVTGRTDTQYF	TGTGCCAGCAGCCTGGTGACAGGGAGGACAGATACGCAGTATTTT
.	14	TRBD1	TRBV25-1	TRBJ1-4	CASRAGGFNEKLFF	TGTGCCAGCAGGGCAGGGGGGTTTAATGAAAAACTGTTTTTT
.	12	.	TRBV5-6	TRBJ2-3	CASSPGGDTQYF	TGTGCCAGCAGCCCGGGTGGAGATACGCAGTATTTT
.	15	.	TRBV6-5	TRBJ2-7	CASSRLQGQAYEQYF	TGTGCCAGCAGTCGATTACAGGGTCAAGCCTACGAGCAGTACTTC
.	15	.	TRBV19	TRBJ2-7	CASSLTGSLAAEQYF	TGTGCCAGTAGTTTAACCGGGTCCTTGGCAGCCGAGCAGTACTTC
.	15	TRBD1	TRBV6-1	TRBJ1-5	CASRETGNGDQPQHF	TGTGCCAGCAGAGAGACAGGGAACGGGGACCAGCCCCAGCATTTT
.	15	TRBD1	TRBV6-1	TRBJ2-5	CASSPDRALEETQYF	TGTGCCAGCAGTCCCGACAGGGCTTTAGAGGAGACCCAGTACTTC
.	14	TRBD1	TRBV10-3	TRBJ2-3	CAISGTGTTDTQYF	TGTGCCATCAGTGGGACAGGGACGACAGATACGCAGTATTTT
.	14	.	TRBV7-2	TRBJ2-3	CASSLESGPDTQYF	TGTGCCAGCAGCTTAGAGTCAGGGCCAGATACGCAGTATTTT
.	14	.	TRBV5-5	TRBJ2-7	CASSARVRDYEQYF	TGTGCCAGCAGCGCCAGGGTCAGGGACTACGAGCAGTACTTC